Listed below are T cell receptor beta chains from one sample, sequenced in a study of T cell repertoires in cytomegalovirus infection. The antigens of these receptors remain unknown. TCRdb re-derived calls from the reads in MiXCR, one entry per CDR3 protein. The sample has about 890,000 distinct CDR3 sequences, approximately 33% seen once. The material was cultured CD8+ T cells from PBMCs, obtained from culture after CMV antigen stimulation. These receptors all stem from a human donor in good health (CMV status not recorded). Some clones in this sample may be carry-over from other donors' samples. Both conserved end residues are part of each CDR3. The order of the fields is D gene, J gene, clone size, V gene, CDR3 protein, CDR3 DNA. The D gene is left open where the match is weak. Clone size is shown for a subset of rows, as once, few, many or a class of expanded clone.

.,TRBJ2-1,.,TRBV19,CASSPLNEDGYNEQFF,TGTGCCAGTAGTCCCTTAAACGAAGACGGCTACAATGAGCAGTTCTTC
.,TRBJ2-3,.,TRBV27,CANSPPPPGPQYF,TGTGCCAACAGTCCACCCCCTCCCGGTCCGCAGTATTTT
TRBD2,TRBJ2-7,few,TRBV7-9,CASSPRLADSSYEQYF,TGTGCCAGCAGCCCCAGACTAGCGGATAGCTCCTACGAGCAGTACTTC
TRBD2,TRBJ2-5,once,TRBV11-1,CASSSGLAGFETQYF,TGTGCCAGCAGCTCGGGACTAGCGGGGTTCGAGACCCAGTACTTC
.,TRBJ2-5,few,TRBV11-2,CASRTGIETQYF,TGTGCCAGCAGAACAGGGATTGAGACCCAGTACTTC
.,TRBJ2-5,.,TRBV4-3,CASSQHEGDGETQYF,TGCGCCAGCAGCCAGCACGAAGGGGATGGAGAGACCCAGTACTTC
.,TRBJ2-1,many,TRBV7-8,CASSSSYPEQFF,TGTGCCAGCAGCTCTTCGTACCCTGAGCAGTTCTTC
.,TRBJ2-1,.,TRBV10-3,CAISVGLREGDEQFF,TGTGCCATCAGTGTAGGACTCCGCGAGGGGGATGAGCAGTTCTTC
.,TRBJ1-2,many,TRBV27,CASSYGPNYGYTF,TGTGCCAGCAGTTATGGGCCGAACTATGGCTACACCTTC
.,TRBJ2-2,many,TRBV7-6,CASSSGRVGTGELFF,TGTGCCAGCAGCTCCGGCCGAGTTGGCACCGGGGAGCTGTTTTTT
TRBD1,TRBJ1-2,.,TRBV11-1,CASSSGTGGSPGYTF,TGTGCCAGCAGCTCTGGGACAGGGGGTAGTCCTGGCTACACCTTC
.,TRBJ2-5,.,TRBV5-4,CASSLVGRVGLQETQYF,TGTGCCAGCAGCTTGGTTGGCAGGGTAGGGTTACAAGAGACCCAGTACTTC
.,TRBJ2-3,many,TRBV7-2,CASSFVSGPSTDTQYF,TGTGCCAGCAGCTTCGTTTCGGGGCCAAGCACAGATACGCAGTATTTT
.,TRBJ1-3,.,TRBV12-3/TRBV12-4,CASSPWPNGEVGNTIYF,TGTGCCAGCAGTCCGTGGCCAAACGGGGAAGTTGGAAACACCATATATTTT
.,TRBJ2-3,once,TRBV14,CASSQGSLSTDTQYF,TGTGCCAGCAGCCAGGGGTCACTCAGCACAGATACGCAGTATTTT
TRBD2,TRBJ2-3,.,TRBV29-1,CSETSGGTDTQYF,TGCAGCGAAACTAGCGGGGGCACAGATACGCAGTATTTT
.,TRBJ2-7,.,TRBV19,CASSTDSSYEQYF,TGTGCCAGTAGTACCGACAGTTCCTACGAGCAGTACTTC
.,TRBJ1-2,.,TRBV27,CASSLRAGAGYGYTF,TGTGCCAGCAGTTTAAGGGCGGGGGCTGGCTATGGCTACACCTTC
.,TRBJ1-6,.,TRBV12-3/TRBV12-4,CATFGGGLLHF,TGTGCCACCTTCGGGGGGGGCCTCCTCCACTTT
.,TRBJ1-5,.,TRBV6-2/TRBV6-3,CASREVGFNQPQHF,TGTGCCAGCAGAGAGGTAGGGTTCAATCAGCCCCAGCATTTT
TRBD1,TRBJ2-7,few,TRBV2,CASRGQGASYEQYF,TGTGCCAGCAGAGGACAGGGGGCCTCCTACGAGCAGTACTTC
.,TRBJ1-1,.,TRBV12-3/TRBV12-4,CASRGNGATGTEAFF,TGTGCCAGCAGGGGGAATGGAGCCACGGGAACTGAAGCTTTCTTT
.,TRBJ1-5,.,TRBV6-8,CASRLSNSNQPQHF,TGTGCCAGCAGGTTATCCAACAGCAATCAGCCCCAGCATTTT
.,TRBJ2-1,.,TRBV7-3,CASSLATGTHQDDEQFF,TGTGCCAGCAGCTTAGCAACCGGGACTCACCAAGACGATGAGCAGTTCTTC
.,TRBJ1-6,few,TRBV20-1,CSARDLDSPLHF,TGCAGTGCTAGAGATCTTGATTCACCCCTCCACTTT
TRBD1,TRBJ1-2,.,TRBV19,CASSMEAGGDYGYTF,TGTGCCAGTAGTATGGAAGCAGGGGGCGACTATGGCTACACCTTC
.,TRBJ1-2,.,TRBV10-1,CASGETALGQGHYTF,TGCGCCAGCGGCGAGACGGCCTTAGGGCAAGGGCACTACACCTTC
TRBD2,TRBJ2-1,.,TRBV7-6,CASSSYQSGLAYNEQFF,TGTGCCAGCAGCTCTTACCAATCGGGACTAGCCTACAATGAGCAGTTCTTC
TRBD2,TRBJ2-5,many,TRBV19,CASRPTSGGRRETQYF,TGTGCCAGTAGACCCACTAGCGGGGGGAGAAGAGAGACCCAGTACTTC
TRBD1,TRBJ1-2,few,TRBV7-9,CASSRQGQGANYGYTF,TGTGCCAGCAGCCGACAAGGACAGGGGGCGAACTATGGCTACACCTTC
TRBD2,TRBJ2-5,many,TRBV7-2,CASSNSLAGGETQYF,TGTGCCAGCAGCAATTCTTTAGCGGGGGGGGAGACCCAGTACTTC
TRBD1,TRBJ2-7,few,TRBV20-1,CSVRIGTGKPYEQYF,TGCAGTGTCAGAATCGGGACAGGGAAACCCTACGAGCAGTACTTC
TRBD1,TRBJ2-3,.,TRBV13,CASNWDRSTDTQYF,TGTGCCAGCAACTGGGACAGAAGCACAGATACGCAGTATTTT
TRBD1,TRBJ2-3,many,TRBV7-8,CASSLPRQGSTSTDTQYF,TGTGCCAGCAGCTTACCTAGACAGGGGTCAACTAGCACAGATACGCAGTATTTT
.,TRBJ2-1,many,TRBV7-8,CASSLDGRGFF,TGTGCCAGCAGCTTAGATGGCCGCGGATTCTTC
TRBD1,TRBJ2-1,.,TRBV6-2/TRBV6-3,CASSTTRDRDYNEQFF,TGTGCCAGCAGCACCACCCGGGACAGAGATTACAATGAGCAGTTCTTC
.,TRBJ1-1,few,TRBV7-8,CASSLAAGDYTEAFF,TGTGCCAGCAGCTTAGCAGCAGGGGACTACACTGAAGCTTTCTTT
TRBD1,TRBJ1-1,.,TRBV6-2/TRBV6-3,CASSFDHTGTGVGMNTEAFF,TGTGCCAGCAGTTTTGACCACACCGGGACAGGGGTGGGAATGAACACTGAAGCTTTCTTT
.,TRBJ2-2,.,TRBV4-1,CASSQDPIGGVDGELFF,TGCGCCAGCAGCCAAGATCCTATAGGGGGGGTAGACGGGGAGCTGTTTTTT
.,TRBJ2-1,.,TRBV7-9,CASSDRDTLEEQFF,TGTGCCAGCAGCGACCGGGACACCCTTGAGGAGCAGTTCTTC
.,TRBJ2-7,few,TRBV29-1,CSVQGQGYEQYF,TGCAGCGTTCAGGGGCAGGGCTACGAGCAGTACTTC
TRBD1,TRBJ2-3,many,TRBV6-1,CASSRQGMEVTDTQYF,TGTGCCAGCAGTAGACAGGGGATGGAAGTCACAGATACGCAGTATTTT
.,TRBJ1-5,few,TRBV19,CASSRRGPNQPQHF,TGTGCCAGTAGTAGGCGGGGACCAAATCAGCCCCAGCATTTT
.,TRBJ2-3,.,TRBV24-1,CATSENGTPNTQYF,TGTGCCACCAGTGAAAATGGGACTCCGAATACGCAGTATTTT
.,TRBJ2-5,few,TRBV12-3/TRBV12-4,CASSGRDWPSGTQYF,TGTGCCAGCAGTGGCCGGGACTGGCCGTCCGGGACCCAGTACTTC
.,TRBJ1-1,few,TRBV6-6,CASQGIRNTEAFF,TGTGCCAGCCAGGGGATACGGAACACTGAAGCTTTCTTT
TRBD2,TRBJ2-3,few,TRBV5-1,CASKSQRGDTDTQYF,TGCGCCAGCAAGTCCCAGCGGGGGGACACAGATACGCAGTATTTT
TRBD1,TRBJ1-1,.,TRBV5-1,CASSLGTGMVTEAFF,TGCGCCAGCAGCTTGGGGACAGGGATGGTCACTGAAGCTTTCTTT
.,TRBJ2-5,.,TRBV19,CASSIMSDAETQYF,TGTGCCAGTAGTATAATGAGCGACGCAGAGACCCAGTACTTC
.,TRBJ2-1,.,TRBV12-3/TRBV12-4,CASTPTGLDEQFF,TGTGCCAGCACCCCCACAGGGCTAGATGAGCAGTTCTTC
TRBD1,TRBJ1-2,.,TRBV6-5,CASSYAGQELNYGYTF,TGTGCCAGCAGTTACGCCGGACAGGAACTTAACTATGGCTACACCTTC
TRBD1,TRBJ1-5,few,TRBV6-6,CASKSGTGVSNQPQHF,TGTGCCAGCAAATCCGGGACAGGGGTGAGCAATCAGCCCCAGCATTTT
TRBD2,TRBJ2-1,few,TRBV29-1,CSVEGSGGFSYNEQFF,TGCAGCGTTGAGGGTAGCGGGGGCTTCTCCTACAATGAGCAGTTCTTC